The clone carrying this T cell receptor beta chain was counted ten times or more. Its matching antigen is unknown. The germline V gene has CDR1 SGHNT and CDR2 YYREEE (reference sequence). V gave up 4 bases and J gave up 7 bases, with 15 bases separating them. This CDR3 region has 14 residues. These data are taken from a study of human T cells and chemical hapten exposure. Specified time point: patch test 2, 6 weeks after DPC sensitization. Treatment indicated: therapeutic diphenylcyclopropenone sensitization with weekly scalp DPC. Staff drew blood before applying each patch test. Study outcomes and limitations: No alteration of TCRs above 1 in 1000 frequency was seen with DPC sensitization.

TCRdb reprocessed the RACE reads with MiXCR, giving one entry per CDR3 protein. The sample holds some 27,000 distinct CDR3 sequences, 8.5% to 9.5% seen once. The chain uses TRBV5-4 and TRBJ2-1, with D hard to call. The input for sequencing was whole blood, taken in connection with sensitization to the hapten diphenylcyclopropenone (DPC). The source is a man aged 25 to 45 with alopecia areata. Some clones in this sample may be carry-over from other donors' samples. CDR3 coding DNA: TGTGCCAGCAGCACGTCCGAGCTTCGGAATGAGCAGTTCTTC. Protein sequence: CASSTSELRNEQFF.